The 8 T cell receptor beta chains reported below all come from one sample, sequenced in a study of T cells in Graves' hyperthyroidism and ophthalmopathy. RNA transcripts provided the source from which TCR beta CDR3 regions were amplified. A first-round RT-PCR of the TCR CDR3 used the HTBI primer set. TCRdb re-analysed the multiplex PCR reads in MiXCR, keeping a single row per CDR3 protein. The sample yields hundreds of thousands of distinct CDR3 sequences, around 15% seen once. Sequenced material: blood. All receptors derive from a man aged 18-30 years with Graves' ophthalmopathy.

A word on this clonotype: At one end the junction does not follow the germline gene, possibly because of a read error. The chain joins TRBV3-1 to TRBJ1-5; 8 bases are a match to TRBD1. The CDR3 extends over 14 amino acids. Germline V gene sequence: CDR1 LGHDT, CDR2 YNNKEL (reference sequence). CDR3 sequence: CASSHTGGNQPRHF. DNA for the CDR3: TGTGCCAGCAGCCACACAGGGGGAAATCAGCCCCGGCATTTT.

This clonotype appeared many times. The chain links TRBV29-1 to TRBJ2-5; D perhaps matches TRBD1 (5 bases). CDR3 length: 12 amino acids. Trimming pared 3 bases from V and 5 bases from J, leaving 10 bases between. Germline V lookup: CDR1 SQVTM, CDR2 ANQGSEA. The CDR3 is CSVEAGHETQYF. CDR3 DNA: TGCAGCGTTGAGGCAGGGCACGAGACCCAGTACTTC.

The chain links TRBV14 to TRBJ2-5; a possible D gene is TRBD2 (6 bases). CDR1 is SGHDN, CDR2 FVKESK, per germline. This CDR3 region has 14 residues. Trimming shortened V by 6 bases and J by 5 bases, and 16 bases separated the two germline ends. Here the CDR3 DNA reads TGTGCCAGCAGTCCAAGGGACTGGGAGGAGACCCAGTACTTC. This codes for CASSPRDWEETQYF.

On this clonotype itself: A much more abundant neighbour one base away suggests this may be a read error. The chain combines TRBV6-2 or TRBV6-3 with TRBJ1-6; 8 nucleotides align to TRBD1. The CDR3 is 13 residues long. CDR1 is MNHEY, CDR2 SVGEGT, per germline. Trimming cost V 6 bases and J 11 bases; bases outside gene matches: 6. CDR3 amino acids: CASRDRGYPPLHF. The CDR3 coding sequence is TGTGCCAGCAGAGACAGGGGTTATCCACCCCTCCACTTT.

The V call is TRBV5-1, the J call TRBJ2-6; tentatively, D is TRBD1 (6 bases). The CDR3 spans 17 residues. Germline V gene sequence: CDR1 SGHRS, CDR2 YFSETQ. V dropped 0 bases and J dropped 0 bases, with 10 bases sitting between them. The CDR3 loop is CASSLGQVHSGANVLTF. CDR3 coding DNA: TGCGCCAGCAGCTTGGGACAGGTACACTCTGGGGCCAACGTCCTGACTTTC. Full variable domain (missing parts from reference TRBV5-1 and TRBJ2-6): KAGVTQTPRYLIKTRGQQVTLSCSPISGHRSVSWYQQTPGQGLQFLFEYFSETQRNKGNFPGRFSGRQFSNSRSEMNVSTLELGDSALYLCASSLGQVHSGANVLTFGAGSRLTVL.

In nucleotides, the CDR3 is TGTGCCAGCAGCTTTGGTCTAGCGGGTCCCCCCTACAATGAGCAGTTCTTC. Its protein product is CASSFGLAGPPYNEQFF. The genes are TRBV7-3 and TRBJ2-1, with 8 bases matching TRBD2. The trim removed 3 bases at V and 2 bases at J, leaving 9 bases unmatched. The CDR3 runs to 17 residues. Germline CDR1 SGHTA, CDR2 FQGTGA.

This chain joins TRBV6-5 and TRBJ2-5; D gene uncertain. Germline CDR1 and CDR2: MNHEY and SVGAGI. The CDR3 has 13 amino acids. V lost 0 bases and J lost 2, with 4 bases in between. The CDR3: CASSYSQQETQYF. Here the CDR3 DNA reads TGTGCCAGCAGTTACTCCCAACAAGAGACCCAGTACTTC.

Regarding this clonotype: This may arise from a read error, as a much more abundant clone is one base away. The chain is built from TRBV6-2 or TRBV6-3 and TRBJ2-1; D not certain. The CDR3 covers 13 residues. The V and J ends lost 2 bases and 10 bases respectively, with 12 bases between them. Germline CDR1 MNHEY, CDR2 SVGEGT. Written as DNA, the CDR3 is TGTGCCAGCAGTTACCTCGCCGGGTACGAGCAGTTCTTC. Translation: CASSYLAGYEQFF.